A selection of T cell receptor beta chains follows, all from one sample in a study of Graves' ophthalmopathy and Graves' hyperthyroidism. TCRdb re-analysed the multiplex PCR reads in MiXCR, keeping a single row per CDR3 protein. The repertoire holds over a million distinct CDR3 sequences, 35% to 40% seen once, with around 10% in the top ten. The sample was peripheral blood or thyroid tissue (not recorded which). These receptors were obtained from an adult man with Graves' hyperthyroidism. Each CDR3 is given with its conserved first and last residue. The D gene is left open where the match is weak. Size is stated for part of the rows, as once, few or many counts, or as a class when the clone is expanded.

V gene,clone size,J gene,D gene,CDR3 DNA,CDR3 protein
TRBV5-1,.,TRBJ1-2,TRBD1,TGCGCCAGCAGCGGTGGGACAGCTGGCGGTGGTTCCTATGGCTACACCTTC,CASSGGTAGGGSYGYTF
TRBV9,many,TRBJ1-3,TRBD1,TGTGCCAGCAGCGCAGGACAGGGTGGATTGCCTAACACCATATATTTT,CASSAGQGGLPNTIYF
TRBV10-3,many,TRBJ2-7,.,TGTGCCATCAGTGAGCCTAGAGGGCAGGGGCCGTGGGAGCAGTACTTC,CAISEPRGQGPWEQYF
TRBV19,many,TRBJ1-5,.,TGTGCCAGTAGTATGTATGGGCAGGGGAATCAGCCCCAGCATTTT,CASSMYGQGNQPQHF
TRBV7-2,.,TRBJ1-1,.,TGTGCCAGCAGCGCCCCGGGGACTAGCAGGAACACTGAAGCCTTCTTT,CASSAPGTSRNTEAFF
TRBV7-2,.,TRBJ2-2,TRBD1,TGTGCCAGCAGTTCGGGACAGGAGGAGCTGTTTTTT,CASSSGQEELFF
TRBV7-9,.,TRBJ2-6,.,TGTGCCAGCAGCCCGATCACAGGCTCTGGGGCCAACGTCCTGACTTTC,CASSPITGSGANVLTF
TRBV7-2,.,TRBJ1-5,.,TGTGCCAGCAGCTTAGGGTCGGGGCAGCCCCACCATTTT,CASSLGSGQPHHF
TRBV3-1,many,TRBJ1-2,.,TGTGCCAGCAGCCCAACAGAGAGCTATGGCTACACCTTC,CASSPTESYGYTF
TRBV4-1,.,TRBJ2-5,TRBD2,TGCGCCAGCAGCCAGCGGGGTGCGGGGGGCGCCGAAGAGACCCAGTACTTC,CASSQRGAGGAEETQYF
TRBV12-3/TRBV12-4,.,TRBJ2-2,.,TGTGCCAGCAGTTTTGCCCGGGGGCCCACCGGGGAGCTGTTTTTT,CASSFARGPTGELFF
TRBV19,.,TRBJ1-1,.,TGTGCCAGTAGTATCCCTCCGGGAGGGGGCACTGAAGCTTTCTTT,CASSIPPGGGTEAFF
TRBV7-2,many,TRBJ2-2,.,TGTGCCAGCAGCCCAACGCTGAGCACCGGGGAGCTGTTTTTT,CASSPTLSTGELFF
TRBV20-1,.,TRBJ1-2,.,TGCAGTGCTACCGGGACGCTCTCTGAAGGCTACACCTTC,CSATGTLSEGYTF
TRBV20-1,once,TRBJ2-5,.,TGCAGTGCTCAGACCCGCTCGGGGCCCCAGTACTTC,CSAQTRSGPQYF
TRBV9,.,TRBJ1-2,.,TGTGCCAGCAGCCTCATTGGTGGGAGAACTAACTATGGCTACACCTTC,CASSLIGGRTNYGYTF
TRBV20-1,few,TRBJ2-7,.,TGCAGTGCTAGTCCCCCAACCGGAGCGGGTTACGAGCAGTACTTC,CSASPPTGAGYEQYF
TRBV4-1,.,TRBJ1-6,TRBD1,TGCGCCAGCAGCACCCAGACAGGGAGGGTGGAATCACCCCTCCACTTT,CASSTQTGRVESPLHF
TRBV19,.,TRBJ1-3,.,TGTGCCAGTAGTATTGTTGGACAAACCTCCTCTGGAAACACCATATATTTT,CASSIVGQTSSGNTIYF
TRBV29-1,few,TRBJ2-7,.,TGCAGCGTTGAAGAGGACTCCTACGAGCAGTACTTC,CSVEEDSYEQYF
TRBV10-3,few,TRBJ1-2,.,TGTGCCAGCAGAGGGGGACGTGGCTACACCTTC,CASRGGRGYTF
TRBV15,.,TRBJ2-5,.,TGTGCCACCAGCAGACCCCGGCGGGGAGAGACCCAGTACTTC,CATSRPRRGETQYF
TRBV20-1,.,TRBJ2-7,TRBD2,TGCAGTGCTAGGTCCACTAGCGGTTATTTCGAGCAGTACTTC,CSARSTSGYFEQYF
TRBV24-1,many,TRBJ1-2,TRBD1,TGTGCCACCAGCTCGACAGGGGCCGGCTATGGCTACACCTTC,CATSSTGAGYGYTF
TRBV10-3,many,TRBJ2-7,.,TGTGCCATCAGTGAGGGGGGACTGTCCTACGAGCAGTACTTC,CAISEGGLSYEQYF
TRBV20-1,few,TRBJ1-5,.,TGCAGTGCTAGCGGACGACTGAATAGCAATCAGCCCCAGCATTTT,CSASGRLNSNQPQHF
TRBV2,many,TRBJ1-4,TRBD1,TGTGCCAGCAGGCCTCCGGACAGGGGTTACAATGAAAAACTGTTTTTT,CASRPPDRGYNEKLFF
TRBV7-2,many,TRBJ1-2,.,TGTGCCAGCAGCTTAGGCAGGACCAACTCTAACTATGGCTACACCTTC,CASSLGRTNSNYGYTF
TRBV2,many,TRBJ2-2,TRBD1,TGTGCCAGCAGTACGACCCGCTCAAGGACAGGGAAGGGCGGGGAGCTGTTTTTT,CASSTTRSRTGKGGELFF
TRBV19,.,TRBJ1-2,.,TGTGCCAGTAGTATAGACACGGGCTACTATGGCTACACCTTC,CASSIDTGYYGYTF
TRBV19,many,TRBJ1-5,.,TGTGCCAGCAGTATCGGGGGGAATCAGCCCCAGCATTTT,CASSIGGNQPQHF
TRBV2,.,TRBJ1-2,.,TGTGCCAGCCGGGACGGTCGGGTCTATGGCTACACCTTC,CASRDGRVYGYTF
TRBV29-1,.,TRBJ2-7,.,TGCAGCTTGGCACAGGAGTCCTACGAGCAGTACTTC,CSLAQESYEQYF
TRBV7-2,many,TRBJ1-6,.,TGTGCCAGCAGCTTAGAGTGGAATTCACCCCTCCACTTT,CASSLEWNSPLHF
TRBV4-1,many,TRBJ2-7,TRBD1,TGCGCCAGCAGCCAAGCTGGGGACAGCTCCTACGAGCAGTACTTC,CASSQAGDSSYEQYF
TRBV9,few,TRBJ1-6,.,TGTGCCAGCAGCGCCTCCGGGACAAGTTATTCACCCCTCCACTTT,CASSASGTSYSPLHF
TRBV10-3,many,TRBJ1-1,.,TGTGCCATCAGTGGTGGGGGACTAAGCACTGAAGCTTTCTTT,CAISGGGLSTEAFF
TRBV12-3/TRBV12-4,few,TRBJ2-7,.,TGTGCCAGCAGTACACGGGGCGGCTACGAGCAGTACTTC,CASSTRGGYEQYF
TRBV5-5,.,TRBJ2-7,TRBD1,TGTGCCAGCAGCTCCGGGACAGGGGGCTCCCTCTCTAGATTGCAGCAGTACTTC,CASSSGTGGSLSRLQQYF
TRBV20-1,many,TRBJ2-7,TRBD1,TGCAGTGCTAGATTACCAGGGGGTCCCTACGAGCAGTACTTC,CSARLPGGPYEQYF
TRBV19,few,TRBJ2-7,.,TGTGCCAGTAGTATAGGGACAGAATCCTACGAGCAGTACTTC,CASSIGTESYEQYF
TRBV3-1,.,TRBJ1-1,TRBD1,TGTGCCAGCAGTCGGCGGACAGGGACGTACACTGAAGCTTTCTTT,CASSRRTGTYTEAFF
TRBV28,few,TRBJ2-5,TRBD2,TGTGCCAGCAGTTTCGTGCGGGGGCAAGAGACCCAGTACTTC,CASSFVRGQETQYF
TRBV29-1,.,TRBJ1-2,TRBD1,TGCAGCGTTGAAAAGGACAGGGGGTATGGCTACACCTTC,CSVEKDRGYGYTF
TRBV7-9,.,TRBJ1-1,.,TGTGCCAGCAGCCCAGGGGTGGCAGCTTTCTTT,CASSPGVAAFF
TRBV15,.,TRBJ1-1,TRBD1,TGTGCCACCAGCGATACAGGGGGCCCGCGTACTGAAGCTTTCTTT,CATSDTGGPRTEAFF
TRBV5-1,few,TRBJ2-7,.,TGCGCCAGCAGCTTGAGGGGGAACAGTTATACGTACGAGCAGTACTTC,CASSLRGNSYTYEQYF
TRBV9,many,TRBJ2-5,.,TGTGCCAGCAGCGTAGAATGGGGGACCTACCAGACCCAGTACTTC,CASSVEWGTYQTQYF
TRBV15,.,TRBJ2-5,.,TGTGCCACCAGCAGACCCAGGGAAGAGCCCCAGTACTTC,CATSRPREEPQYF
TRBV2,many,TRBJ2-5,TRBD1,TGTGCCAGCAGTGAGACAGGGGGCGGAAAGACCCAGTACTTC,CASSETGGGKTQYF
TRBV11-2,.,TRBJ2-7,.,TGTGCCAGCAGCCGGTACAGGGAGTTC,CASSRYREF
TRBV6-2/TRBV6-3,.,TRBJ1-5,TRBD1,TGTGCCAGCAGTTTCGGGACAGGGGGTTCTCCCCAGCATTTT,CASSFGTGGSPQHF
TRBV10-3,once,TRBJ2-5,TRBD2,TGTGCCATCAGTGTACTAGCGGGGGAACAAGAGACCCAGTACTTC,CAISVLAGEQETQYF